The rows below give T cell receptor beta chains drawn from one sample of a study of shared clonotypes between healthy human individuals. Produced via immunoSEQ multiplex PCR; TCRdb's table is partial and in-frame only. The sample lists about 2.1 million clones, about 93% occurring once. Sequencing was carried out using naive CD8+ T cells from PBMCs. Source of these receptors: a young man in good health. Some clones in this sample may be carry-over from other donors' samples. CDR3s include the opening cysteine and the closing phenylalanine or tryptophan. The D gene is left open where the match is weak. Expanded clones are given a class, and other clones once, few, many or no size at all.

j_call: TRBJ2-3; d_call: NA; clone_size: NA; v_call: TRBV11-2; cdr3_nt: TGTGCCAGCAGCTCCACGGGTCCGGGACGCACAGATACGCAGTATTTT; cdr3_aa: CASSSTGPGRTDTQYF
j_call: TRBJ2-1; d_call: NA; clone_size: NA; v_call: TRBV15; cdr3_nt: TGTGCCACCAGCAGAGTCCTGAACAATGAGCAGTTCTTC; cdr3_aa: CATSRVLNNEQFF
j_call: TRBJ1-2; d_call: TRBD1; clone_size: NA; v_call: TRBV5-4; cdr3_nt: TGTGCCAGCAGCTTTCCAGGGGGTATGGGCTATGGCTACACCTTC; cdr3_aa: CASSFPGGMGYGYTF
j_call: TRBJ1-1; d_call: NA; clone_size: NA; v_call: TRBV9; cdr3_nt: TGTGCCAGCAGCGTTGGGGGCCTTATGAACACTGAAGCTTTCTTT; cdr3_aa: CASSVGGLMNTEAFF
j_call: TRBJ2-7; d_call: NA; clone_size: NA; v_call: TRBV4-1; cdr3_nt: TGCGCCAGCAGCCAAGATCGAGGGAGCTCCTACGAGCAGTACTTC; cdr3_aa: CASSQDRGSSYEQYF
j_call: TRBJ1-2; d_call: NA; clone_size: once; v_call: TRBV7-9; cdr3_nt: TGTGCCAGCAGCTTAGCGTTTCATGGCTACACCTTC; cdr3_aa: CASSLAFHGYTF
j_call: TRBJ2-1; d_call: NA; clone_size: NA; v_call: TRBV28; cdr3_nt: TGTGCCAGCAGCGGACTTCAATATGCGGTATACAATGAGCAGTTCTTC; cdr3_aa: CASSGLQYAVYNEQFF
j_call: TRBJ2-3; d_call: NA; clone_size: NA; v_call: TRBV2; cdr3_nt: TGTGCCAGCAGATCACTAGTGACAGATACGCAGTATTTT; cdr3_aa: CASRSLVTDTQYF
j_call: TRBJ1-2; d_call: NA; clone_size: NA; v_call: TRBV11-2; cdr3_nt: TGTGCCAGCAGCTCCTTAACACCGAATAACTATGGCTACACCTTC; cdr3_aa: CASSSLTPNNYGYTF
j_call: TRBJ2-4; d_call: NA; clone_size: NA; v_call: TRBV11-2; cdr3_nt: TGTGCCAGCAGGCCTTTCAGTCGAGGGTCCAACATTCAGTACTTC; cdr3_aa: CASRPFSRGSNIQYF
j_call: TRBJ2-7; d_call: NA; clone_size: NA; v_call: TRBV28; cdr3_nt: TGTGCCAGCAGAACTCTCACCCGGGACTTTAGTAGGACCTACGAGCAGTACTTC; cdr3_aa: CASRTLTRDFSRTYEQYF
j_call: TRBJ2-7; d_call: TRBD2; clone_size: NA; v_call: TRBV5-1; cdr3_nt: TGCGCCAGCAGCTGGGGACTAGCGGGGCTCTACGAGCAGTACTTC; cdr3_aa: CASSWGLAGLYEQYF
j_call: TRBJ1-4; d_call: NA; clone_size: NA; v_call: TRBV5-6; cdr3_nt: TGTGCCAGCAGCCTGGGACGACCGAACGAAAAACTGTTTTTT; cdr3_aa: CASSLGRPNEKLFF
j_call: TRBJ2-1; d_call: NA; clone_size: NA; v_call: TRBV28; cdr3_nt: TGTGCCAGCAGCGCCGTCAATGAGCAGTTCTTC; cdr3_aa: CASSAVNEQFF
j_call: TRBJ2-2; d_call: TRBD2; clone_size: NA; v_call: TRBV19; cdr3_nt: TGTGCCAGTATGGGCGGGAGCTGGGACGGGGAGCTGTTTTTT; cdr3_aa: CASMGGSWDGELFF
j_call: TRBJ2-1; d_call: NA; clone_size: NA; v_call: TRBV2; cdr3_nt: TGTGCCAGCAGTCCAACTAGTTCAGTAAGCAATGAGCAGTTCTTC; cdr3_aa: CASSPTSSVSNEQFF
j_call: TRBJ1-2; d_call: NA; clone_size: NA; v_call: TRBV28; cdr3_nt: TGTGCCAGCAGTTTATTTGGCCAGGGAGCAAACTATGGCTACACCTTC; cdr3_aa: CASSLFGQGANYGYTF
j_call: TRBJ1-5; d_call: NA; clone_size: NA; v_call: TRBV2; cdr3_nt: TGTGCCAGCAGGAAGGGAGCAGATAGCAATCAGCCCCAGCATTTT; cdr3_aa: CASRKGADSNQPQHF
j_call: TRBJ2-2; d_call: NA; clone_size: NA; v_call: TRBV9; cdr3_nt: TGTGCCAGCAGCGTCCTCGCCAAAACCGGAGGGGGCGGGGAGCTGTTTTTT; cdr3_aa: CASSVLAKTGGGGELFF
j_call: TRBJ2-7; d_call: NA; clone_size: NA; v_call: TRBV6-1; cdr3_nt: TGTGCCAGCAGGCGGGGCTACGAGCAGTACTTC; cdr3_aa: CASRRGYEQYF
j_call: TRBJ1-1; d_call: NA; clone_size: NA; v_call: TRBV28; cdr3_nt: TGTGCCAGCAGTCTCCACGGACGGGGCACTGAAGCTTTCTTT; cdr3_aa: CASSLHGRGTEAFF
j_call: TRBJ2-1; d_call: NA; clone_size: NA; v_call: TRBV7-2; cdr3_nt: TGTGCCAGCAGCTCGTACTCAGGGGCCAATGAGCAGTTCTTC; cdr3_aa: CASSSYSGANEQFF
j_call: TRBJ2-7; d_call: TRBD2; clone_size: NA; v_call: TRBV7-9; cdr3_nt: TGTGCCAGCAGCCCCAGGACTAGCGGGAGGGGAACTTTCTACGAGCAGTACTTC; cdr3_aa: CASSPRTSGRGTFYEQYF
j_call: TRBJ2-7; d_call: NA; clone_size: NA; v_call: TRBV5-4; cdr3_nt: TGTGCCAGCAGCCCGTCAGCGGGTCGGACCTACGAGCAGTACTTC; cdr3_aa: CASSPSAGRTYEQYF
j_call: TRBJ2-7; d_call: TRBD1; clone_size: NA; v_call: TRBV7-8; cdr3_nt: TGTGCCAGCAGCTTCTGGGGGACAGGGTTTTCCGAGCAGTACTTC; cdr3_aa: CASSFWGTGFSEQYF
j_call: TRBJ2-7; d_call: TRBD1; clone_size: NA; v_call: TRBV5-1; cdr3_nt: TGCGCCAGCAGCCAGGGGACAGGCTCCTACGAGCAGTACTTC; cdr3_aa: CASSQGTGSYEQYF
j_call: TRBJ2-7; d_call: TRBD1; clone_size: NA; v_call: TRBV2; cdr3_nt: TGTGCCAGCAGTGCGGGGACAGGGGTCAAAGAGCAGTACTTC; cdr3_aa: CASSAGTGVKEQYF
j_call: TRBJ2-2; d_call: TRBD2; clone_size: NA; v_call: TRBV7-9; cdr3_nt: TGTGCCAGCAGCATTAGCGGGAGAGACACCGGGGAGCTGTTTTTT; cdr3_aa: CASSISGRDTGELFF
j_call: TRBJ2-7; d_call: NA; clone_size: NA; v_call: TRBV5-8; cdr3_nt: TGTGCCAGCAGCTTGGGGGTCGGGATCTACGAGCAGTACTTC; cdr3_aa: CASSLGVGIYEQYF
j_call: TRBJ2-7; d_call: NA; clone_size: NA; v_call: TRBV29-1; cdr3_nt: TGCAGCGTTCTGGATTACGAGCAGTACTTC; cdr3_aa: CSVLDYEQYF
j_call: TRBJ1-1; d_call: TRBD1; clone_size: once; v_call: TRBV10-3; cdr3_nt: TGTGCCATCAGTGGTTCAGGACAGGGCTATGAAGCTTTCTTT; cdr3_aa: CAISGSGQGYEAFF
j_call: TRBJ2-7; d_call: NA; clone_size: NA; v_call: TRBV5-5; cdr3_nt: TGTGCCAGCAGCGGCAGACTAGTTCTCGAGCAGTACTTC; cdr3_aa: CASSGRLVLEQYF